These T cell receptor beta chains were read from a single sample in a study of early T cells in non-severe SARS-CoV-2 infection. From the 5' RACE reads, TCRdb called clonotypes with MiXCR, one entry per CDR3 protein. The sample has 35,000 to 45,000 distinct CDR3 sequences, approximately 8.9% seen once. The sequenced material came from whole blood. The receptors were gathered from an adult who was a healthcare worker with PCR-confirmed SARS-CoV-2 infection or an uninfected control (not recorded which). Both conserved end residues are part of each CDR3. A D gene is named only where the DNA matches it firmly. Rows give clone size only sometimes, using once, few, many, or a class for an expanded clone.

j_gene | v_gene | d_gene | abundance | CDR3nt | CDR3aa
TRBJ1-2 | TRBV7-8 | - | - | TGTGCCAGCAGCTCCCGTAGGCTGTTAGGAGAGGGCTACACCTTC | CASSSRRLLGEGYTF
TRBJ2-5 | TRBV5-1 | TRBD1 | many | TGCGCCAGCAGCTTGGGGGGCCTGACAGGGAGAGAGACCCAGTACTTC | CASSLGGLTGRETQYF
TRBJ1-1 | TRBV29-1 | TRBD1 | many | TGCAGCGGGGGACCCGGGACAGGGGGCAACACTGAAGCTTTCTTT | CSGGPGTGGNTEAFF
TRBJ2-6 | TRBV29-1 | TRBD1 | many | TGCAGCGCGACAGGGTCTGGGGCCAACGTCCTGACTTTC | CSATGSGANVLTF
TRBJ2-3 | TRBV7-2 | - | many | TGTGCCAGCAGCTTAGGACGGCTTTGGGGCACAGATACGCAGTATTTT | CASSLGRLWGTDTQYF
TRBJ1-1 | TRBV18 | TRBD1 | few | TGTGCCAGCTCACCCGTCGACAGGGTCGCTTTCTTT | CASSPVDRVAFF
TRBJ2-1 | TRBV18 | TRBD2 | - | TGTGCCAGCGAACCGGGACTAGCGGGGGGCGGTGAGCAGTTCTTC | CASEPGLAGGGEQFF
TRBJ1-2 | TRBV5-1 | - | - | TGCGCCAGCAGCCCCCGGGACCCCGAGCAAGGCTACACCTTC | CASSPRDPEQGYTF
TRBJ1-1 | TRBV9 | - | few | TGTGCCAGCAGCGCTCGACAGCGAAACACTGAAGCTTTCTTT | CASSARQRNTEAFF
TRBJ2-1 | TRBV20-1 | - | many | TGCAGTGCTAGACCGGATAGCTCCTACAATGAGCAGTTCTTC | CSARPDSSYNEQFF
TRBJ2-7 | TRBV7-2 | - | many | TGTGCCAGCAGCTTAGGCGGCGGTTCCTACGAGCAGTACTTC | CASSLGGGSYEQYF
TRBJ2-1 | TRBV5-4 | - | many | TGTGCCAGCAGCTTAAGAAGGGGCACCTACAATGAGCAGTTCTTC | CASSLRRGTYNEQFF
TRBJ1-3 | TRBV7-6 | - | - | TGTGCCAGCAGCCTCGAGGCAGCCTCTGGAAACACCATATATTTT | CASSLEAASGNTIYF
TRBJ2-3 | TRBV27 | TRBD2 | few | TGTGCCAGCGGCCGGACTAGCGGGATGACAGATACGCAGTATTTT | CASGRTSGMTDTQYF
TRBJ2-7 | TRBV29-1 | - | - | TGCAGCGTTGAAGACACCTACGAGCAGTACTTC | CSVEDTYEQYF
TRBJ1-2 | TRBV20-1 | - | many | TGCAGTGCTTTGTCTAACTATGGCTACACCTTC | CSALSNYGYTF
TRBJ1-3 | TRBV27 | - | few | TGTGCCAGCTCGGTGGTACAGGGAAACACCATATATTTT | CASSVVQGNTIYF
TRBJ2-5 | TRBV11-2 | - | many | TGTGCCAGCAGCTTAGACGTCTCTGTAAAGACCCAGTACTTC | CASSLDVSVKTQYF
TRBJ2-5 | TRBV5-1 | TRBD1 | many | TGCGCCAGCAGCGACGATACCAGGACAGGGAAAGAGACCCAGTACTTC | CASSDDTRTGKETQYF
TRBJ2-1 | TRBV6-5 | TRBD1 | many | TGTGCCAGCAAAGAACAGGGGTTTGCCTACAATGAGCAGTTCTTC | CASKEQGFAYNEQFF
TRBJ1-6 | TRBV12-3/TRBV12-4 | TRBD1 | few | TGTGCCAGCAGTCTGGGACAGAATAATTCACCCCTCCACTTT | CASSLGQNNSPLHF
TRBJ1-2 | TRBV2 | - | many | TGTGCCAGCAGTGATAACGGCTACACCTTC | CASSDNGYTF
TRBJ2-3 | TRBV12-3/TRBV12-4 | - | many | TGTGCCAGCAGTTCTGGGACACTTGATACGCAGTATTTT | CASSSGTLDTQYF
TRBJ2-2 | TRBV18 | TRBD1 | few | TGTGCCAGCTCCCGGGACAGCCATATGAACACCGGGGAGCTGTTTTTT | CASSRDSHMNTGELFF
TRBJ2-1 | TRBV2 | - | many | TGTGCCAGCTGGGATACGGGACCCAGAGGAGAGCAGTTCTTC | CASWDTGPRGEQFF
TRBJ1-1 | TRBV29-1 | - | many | TGCAGCGTTGAAGGGAGACAGTTGAACACTGAAGCTTTCTTT | CSVEGRQLNTEAFF
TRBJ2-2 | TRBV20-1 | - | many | TGCAGTGCACCAAAGGACCTCACCGGGGAGCTGTTTTTT | CSAPKDLTGELFF
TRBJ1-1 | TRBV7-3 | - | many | TGTGCCAGCAGCTTAATGGGACAACAGAGGACTGAAGCTTTCTTT | CASSLMGQQRTEAFF
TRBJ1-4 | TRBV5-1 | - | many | TGCGCCAGCAGCCGAGACAGAGTCGATGAAAAACTGTTTTTT | CASSRDRVDEKLFF
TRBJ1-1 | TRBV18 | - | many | TGTGCCAGCTCACCGGGGGCAATGAACACTGAAGCTTTCTTT | CASSPGAMNTEAFF
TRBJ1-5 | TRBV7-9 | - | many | TGTGCCAGCAGTGGCGATCGTGGGGTTCAGCCCCAGCATTTT | CASSGDRGVQPQHF
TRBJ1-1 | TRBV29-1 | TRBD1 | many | TGCAGCGTCGTGGACAGGGTCACTGAAGCTTTCTTT | CSVVDRVTEAFF